This T cell receptor beta chain was observed in a study of CD8+ T cells in alopecia areata. Study outcomes and limitations: Higher clonality and more expanded CD8+ clones appeared in lesional than normal scalp.

Details on this clone: Its antigen remains unknown.

Germline loops: CDR1 LGHNA, CDR2 YSLEER. Trimming shortened V by 0 bases and J by 1 base, and 9 bases separated the two germline ends. The CDR3 runs to 15 residues. Extracted RNA was reverse transcribed into cDNA, the sequencing template. Assay used: immunoSEQ multiplex PCR; TCRdb lists only in-frame clones, some missing. The sample lists about 150,000 clones; under 60% were seen once. The clonotype was recovered from a human donor with alopecia areata. The chain combines TRBV4-3 with TRBJ1-1; no firm D call. The specimen comprised CD8+ T cells sorted from blood, sampled at week 0. The CDR3 DNA reads as TGCGCCAGCAGCCAAGATCGGACGGGGAACACTGAAGCTTTCTTT. Its protein is CASSQDRTGNTEAFF.